The rows below give T cell receptor beta chains drawn from one sample of a study of T cell responses to AZD1222 COVID-19 vaccine. Clones were read by immunoSEQ multiplex PCR, and TCRdb kept only the in-frame ones, dropping some. This sample has around 130,000 clones, with approximately 90% found just once. The starting material was peripheral blood, obtained on day 0 of AZD1222 vaccination. Source of these receptors: an adult in good health. The CDR3 runs from the conserved cysteine through the conserved F or W. D genes are given only for firm matches. Size is stated for part of the rows, as once, few or many counts, or as a class when the clone is expanded.

size: NA; V: TRBV9; D: NA; J: TRBJ2-1; DNA: TGTGCCAGCAGCGTAGCGGATGAGCAGTTCTTC; CDR3: CASSVADEQFF
size: NA; V: TRBV3-1/TRBV3-2; D: TRBD1; J: TRBJ1-1; DNA: TGTGCCAGCAGCCAACAGGGGGCGAATACTGAAGCTTTCTTT; CDR3: CASSQQGANTEAFF
size: NA; V: TRBV21-1; D: NA; J: TRBJ1-5; DNA: TGTGCCAGCACCAGATACAGGGGGCATCAGCCCCAGCATTTT; CDR3: CASTRYRGHQPQHF
size: once; V: TRBV7-8; D: TRBD1; J: TRBJ1-4; DNA: TGTGCCAGCAGCTTAGCCTTAAGGGGGCATGAAAAACTGTTTTTT; CDR3: CASSLALRGHEKLFF
size: NA; V: TRBV27; D: NA; J: TRBJ1-1; DNA: TGTGCCAGCAGTTTCCAAAGTTCCACTGAAGCTTTCTTT; CDR3: CASSFQSSTEAFF
size: NA; V: TRBV5-1; D: TRBD1; J: TRBJ1-1; DNA: TGCGCCAGCAGCTTAGACAGGGGCTCTTACACTGAAGCTTTCTTT; CDR3: CASSLDRGSYTEAFF
size: NA; V: TRBV3-1/TRBV3-2; D: NA; J: TRBJ1-1; DNA: TGTGCCAGCAGCCAGCAGGGGACTGAAGCTTTCTTT; CDR3: CASSQQGTEAFF
size: NA; V: TRBV29-1; D: NA; J: TRBJ1-2; DNA: TGCAGCGGTGTACACGACTATGGCTACACCTTC; CDR3: CSGVHDYGYTF
size: NA; V: TRBV7-2; D: TRBD1; J: TRBJ1-1; DNA: TGTGCCAGCAGCTTAGATGTAGGGGGCGCAGCCCTGGCTTTCTTT; CDR3: CASSLDVGGAALAFF
size: NA; V: TRBV4-3; D: TRBD2; J: TRBJ2-1; DNA: TGCGCCAGCAGCCAAGGCTTGACTAGCGGGGGCCCCACAGAGCAGTTCTTC; CDR3: CASSQGLTSGGPTEQFF
size: NA; V: TRBV5-1; D: TRBD1; J: TRBJ1-1; DNA: TGCGCCAGCAGCTTGGCCCAGGGGGGCACTGAAGCTTTCTTT; CDR3: CASSLAQGGTEAFF
size: few; V: TRBV6-5; D: NA; J: TRBJ1-1; DNA: TGTGCCAGCAGTTCTACCGGGACCTTGAACACTGAAGCTTTCTTT; CDR3: CASSSTGTLNTEAFF
size: NA; V: TRBV6-5; D: NA; J: TRBJ1-2; DNA: TGTGCCAGCAGTTATGGGGGAGGCTATGGCTACACCTTC; CDR3: CASSYGGGYGYTF
size: few; V: TRBV7-9; D: NA; J: TRBJ1-1; DNA: TGTGCCAGCAGCCCCCCGGGGGACACTGAAGCTTTCTTT; CDR3: CASSPPGDTEAFF
size: NA; V: TRBV5-1; D: NA; J: TRBJ1-1; DNA: TGCGCCAGCAGCTTGCGGGGGGCGAGCACTGAAGCTTTCTTT; CDR3: CASSLRGASTEAFF
size: NA; V: TRBV6-6; D: NA; J: TRBJ1-5; DNA: TGTGCCAGCATGGCAGGGGAATTCAACAATCAGCCCCAGCATTTT; CDR3: CASMAGEFNNQPQHF
size: NA; V: TRBV6-5; D: TRBD1; J: TRBJ1-5; DNA: TGTGCCAGCGGGCAGGGGGCTCTTAGCAATCAGCCCCAGCATTTT; CDR3: CASGQGALSNQPQHF
size: once; V: TRBV3-1/TRBV3-2; D: TRBD1; J: TRBJ1-6; DNA: TGTGCCAGCAGTGCCGGGACAGGGGGCCATAATTCACCCCTCCACTTT; CDR3: CASSAGTGGHNSPLHF
size: NA; V: TRBV30; D: NA; J: TRBJ1-6; DNA: TGTGCCTGGAGGAGTCCTAATTCACCCCTCCACTTT; CDR3: CAWRSPNSPLHF
size: NA; V: TRBV11-2; D: TRBD2; J: TRBJ2-7; DNA: TGTGCCAGCAGCAACAGCGGGGGACCCTCCTACGAGCAGTACTTC; CDR3: CASSNSGGPSYEQYF
size: NA; V: TRBV5-1; D: NA; J: TRBJ2-2; DNA: TGCGCCAGCAGCCTAAGCGGGCTTAACACCGGGGAGCTGTTTTTT; CDR3: CASSLSGLNTGELFF
size: NA; V: TRBV12-3/TRBV12-4; D: NA; J: TRBJ1-1; DNA: TGTGCCAGCAGTTTATACGGTAACACTGAAGCTTTCTTT; CDR3: CASSLYGNTEAFF
size: NA; V: TRBV4-1; D: TRBD1; J: TRBJ2-5; DNA: TGCGCCAGCAGCCAAGACAGGGGGCTAAGGGGGCAAGAGACCCAGTACTTC; CDR3: CASSQDRGLRGQETQYF
size: NA; V: TRBV4-3; D: NA; J: TRBJ2-3; DNA: TGCGCCAGCAGCCCGGGGAGAGGGGGAACGCAGTATTTT; CDR3: CASSPGRGGTQYF
size: NA; V: TRBV19; D: TRBD1; J: TRBJ1-2; DNA: TGTGCCAGTAGCAGTAACAGGGGTTCGTATGGCTACACCTTC; CDR3: CASSSNRGSYGYTF
size: NA; V: TRBV16; D: NA; J: TRBJ1-1; DNA: TGTGCCAGCAGCCCCCGACTCACCCAAGAAGCTTTCTTT; CDR3: CASSPRLTQEAFF
size: NA; V: TRBV6-1; D: NA; J: TRBJ1-3; DNA: TGTGCCAGCAGTGAAGCTCTATTATTTTCTGGAAACACCATATATTTT; CDR3: CASSEALLFSGNTIYF
size: NA; V: TRBV24-1; D: TRBD2; J: TRBJ2-1; DNA: TGTGCCACCAGTGCCCTTAGCGGGAGGGGCTACAATGAGCAGTTCTTC; CDR3: CATSALSGRGYNEQFF
size: NA; V: TRBV13; D: TRBD2; J: TRBJ2-5; DNA: TGTGCCAGCAGCCCCCGGACTAGCGGGCCTACTCCCCAAGAGACCCAGTACTTC; CDR3: CASSPRTSGPTPQETQYF
size: NA; V: TRBV28; D: NA; J: TRBJ1-3; DNA: TGTGCCAGCAGTGAGATAAGGGGCAAGCGAAACACCATATATTTT; CDR3: CASSEIRGKRNTIYF